This paragraph covers one T cell receptor beta chain sequence. Its antigen is unknown. This specimen comes from a study of OX40 agonist ivuxolimab in advanced cancers. Whole-study context: People who had prior anti-PD-1, anti-PD-L1 or anti-CTLA-4 therapy could take part, and around 40% had some.

Only in-frame clones appear in the TCRdb table, and some are missing; sequencing was by immunoSEQ multiplex PCR. This table has over 60,000 clones, nearly 90% appearing once. There are 16 residues in the CDR3. Germline V gene lookup returns CDR1 SGHDN and CDR2 FVKESK. V dropped 3 bases and J dropped 0; count of bases not matched to a gene: 6. Study-level findings and limits: Partial responders dosed at 0.1-3.0 mg/kg displayed clonal expansion ranking among the lowest.

The sample consisted of CD4+ or CD8+ T cells sorted from blood, taken in a trial of the OX40 agonist ivuxolimab. The chain recombines TRBV14 with TRBJ1-1; 8 bases are shared with TRBD1. The sequence was collected from an adult with an advanced solid tumor such as melanoma, head and neck, liver or kidney cancer. The CDR3 region is CASSQAGGYLNTEAFF. The CDR3 DNA reads as TGTGCCAGCAGCCAGGCAGGGGGCTACCTGAACACTGAAGCTTTCTTT.